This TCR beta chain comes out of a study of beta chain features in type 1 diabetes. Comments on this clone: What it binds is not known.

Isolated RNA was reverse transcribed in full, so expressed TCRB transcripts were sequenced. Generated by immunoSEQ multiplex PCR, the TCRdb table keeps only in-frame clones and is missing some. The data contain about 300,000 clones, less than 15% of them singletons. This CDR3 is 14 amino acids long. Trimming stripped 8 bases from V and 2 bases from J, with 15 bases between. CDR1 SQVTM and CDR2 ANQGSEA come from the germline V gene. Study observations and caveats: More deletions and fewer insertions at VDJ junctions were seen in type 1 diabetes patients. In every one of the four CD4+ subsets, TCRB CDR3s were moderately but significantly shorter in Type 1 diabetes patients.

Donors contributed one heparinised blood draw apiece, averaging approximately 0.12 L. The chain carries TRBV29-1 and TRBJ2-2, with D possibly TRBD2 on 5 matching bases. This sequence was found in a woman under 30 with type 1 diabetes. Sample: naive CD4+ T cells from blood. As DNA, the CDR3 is TGCAGCTATTCCAGTCGGGGAAACACCGGGGAGCTGTTTTTT. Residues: CSYSSRGNTGELFF.